This T cell receptor (beta chain) emerged from a study of cytomegalovirus exposure and HLA in healthy donors. Study-wide findings and caveats: Of the V segments, some could not be distinguished, including TRBV6-2 and TRBV6-3, and were excluded. Solely CMV serostatus was available to characterize immune exposure. The study labeled 170 or so TCR beta chains cytomegalovirus-associated.

PCR was performed using 60 Vbeta and 13 Jbeta primers. Original analysis: A later analysis tallied roughly 77 million unique TCR beta chains, about 12 million of them shared. TCRdb's copy holds only in-frame clones and misses some; the assay was immunoSEQ multiplex PCR. V and J calls and clone size follow that table, whereas D and trimming were derived from the DNA. This table has about 220,000 clones, 76% appearing once. Trimming removed 7 bases at V and 0 bases at J, with 12 bases between. CDR3 length: 14 amino acids. Germline V gene sequence: CDR1 MDHEN, CDR2 SYDVKM. Notes on this clone: As yet, its antigen is unknown.

The specimen was PBMCs. This chain connects TRBV28 to TRBJ1-2; D gene uncertain. The TCR comes from a man aged 18 to 30 in good health and CMV-seronegative. The CDR3 coding sequence is TGTGCCAGCACCTCCGTGAGGGCTAACTATGGCTACACCTTC. It yields the protein CASTSVRANYGYTF.